Below, 9 T cell receptor beta chains from the same sample are listed, as sequenced in a study of beta chain features in type 1 diabetes. Isolated RNA was reverse transcribed in full, so expressed TCRB transcripts were sequenced. Sequenced by immunoSEQ multiplex PCR; TCRdb stores in-frame clones only, minus some. The sample lists roughly 140,000 clones; 6.5% to 8.5% were seen once. Material: central memory CD4+ T cells from blood. The receptors here all came from a woman aged 25 to 39 in good health.

This clone was seen a handful of times. The gene calls are TRBV6-1 and TRBJ2-5, with D possibly being TRBD1 (5 bases). Trimming cost V 2 bases and J 0 bases, with 13 bases left between them. CDR3 length equals 16 residues. Germline CDR1 is MNHNS and CDR2 is SASEGT. The CDR3 region is CASSERKRGNQETQYF. CDR3 in DNA: TGTGCCAGCAGTGAACGGAAAAGGGGCAACCAAGAGACCCAGTACTTC.

This clone has only a few counts. This rearrangement joins TRBV5-1 to TRBJ1-2, with D unresolved. Per the germline V gene, CDR1 is SGHRS and CDR2 is YFSETQ. This CDR3 has 14 amino acids. Trimming stripped 1 base from V and 4 bases from J, with 11 bases between. The CDR3 spells CASSLYGVSYGYTF. Here the CDR3 DNA reads TGCGCCAGCAGCTTGTACGGGGTTAGCTATGGCTACACCTTC.

This clone was seen a few times. This sequence joins TRBV25-1 and TRBJ2-3; 7 nucleotides align to TRBD2. The germline V gene has CDR1 MGHDK and CDR2 SYGVNS. The CDR3 length is 14 residues. With 6 bases clipped from V and 4 bases from J, the junction kept 7 bases outside the gene matches. This CDR3 reads CASSGGRGSDTQYF. The CDR3 DNA sequence: TGTGCCAGCAGCGGCGGGAGAGGGTCAGATACGCAGTATTTT.

This chain connects TRBV4-2 to TRBJ2-3; 12 bases agree with TRBD2. CDR3 length equals 17 residues. The J segment lost 6 bases and the V segment lost 1 base, leaving 8 bases of the junction unmatched. Germline CDR1 is LGHNA and CDR2 is YNFKEQ. Here the CDR3 reads CASSQAATSGSHDTQYF. The DNA for the CDR3 is TGTGCCAGCAGCCAAGCTGCGACTAGCGGGAGCCACGATACGCAGTATTTT.

The V call is TRBV6-6, the J call TRBJ2-7; tentative D call: TRBD1 (5 bases). The CDR3 contains 14 residues. V lost 6 bases and J 2 bases, leaving 14 bases between the germline ends. Germline-derived CDR1 and CDR2 are MNHNY and SVGAGI (reference sequence). The chain's CDR3 is CASSPQGPTYEQYF. The CDR3 DNA reads TGTGCCAGCAGCCCGCAGGGCCCCACCTACGAGCAGTACTTC.

CDR3 residues: CASSLQGSYEQYF. The CDR3 DNA reads TGTGCCAGCTCACTCCAGGGTTCCTACGAGCAGTACTTC. The V gene is TRBV18, the J gene TRBJ2-7; perhaps TRBD1 as D (5 bases). Trimming took off 4 bases at V and 1 base at J, with 8 bases between the two ends. Per germline, CDR1 KGHSH and CDR2 LQKENI. The CDR3 contains 13 residues.

The chain recombines TRBV7-9 with TRBJ1-5; 7 bases align to TRBD1. The V segment lost 4 bases and the J segment 6 bases; nucleotides outside the gene matches: 3. From germline, CDR1 is SEHNR and CDR2 FQNEAQ (reference sequence). The length of the CDR3 is 13 residues. CDR3 coding DNA: TGTGCCAGCAGCTGGGACAGTTTTCAGCCCCAGCATTTT. This encodes CASSWDSFQPQHF.

A few counts support this clone. The chain joins TRBV30 to TRBJ2-3; 7 bases are shared with TRBD2. The CDR3 contains 16 residues. Germline trimming cut 4 bases from V and 5 bases from J; bases unmatched to any gene: 15. In germline, CDR1 is GTSNPN, CDR2 SVGIG (reference sequence). The DNA for the CDR3 is TGTGCCTGGAACTCCGGGGGGACGGGAGCGGGAGATACGCAGTATTTT. Its translation is CAWNSGGTGAGDTQYF.

This clone was seen a handful of times. CDR3 residues: CASSLVLAGASSYEQYF. The DNA of the CDR3 is TGTGCCAGCAGCTTAGTACTAGCGGGAGCCTCTTCCTACGAGCAGTACTTC. V and J are TRBV7-6 and TRBJ2-7, with TRBD2 matching 11 bases. V gave up 1 base and J gave up 1 base; unmatched junction bases: 6. CDR3 length: 17 residues. The germline CDR1 and CDR2 sequences are SGHVS and FNYEAQ.